Below are 26 T cell receptor beta chains sequenced from a single sample in a study of vaccination and CD4 T cells after COVID-19. Which antigens these TCRs recognize remains unknown. Scientists ran DNA taken from cultured CD4+ T cells through the Oncomine TCR Beta short-read assay for sequencing. Using its own MiXCR run on the PCR reads, TCRdb lists one record per CDR3 protein. The profile shows over 10,000 distinct CDR3 sequences, more than 70% of them singletons. Regarding treatment: roughly 10-day PBMC culture with coronavirus spike peptide pools or control peptides (ViraFEST assay). Source material: CD4+ T cells from blood, cultured in vitro. The receptor source for this set is a human donor who had recovered from COVID-19.

The chain carries TRBV20-1 and TRBJ1-5; TRBD1 aligns across 7 bases. Trimming cost V 5 bases and J 5 bases; bases outside gene matches: 12. This CDR3 contains 15 residues. Germline assignment: CDR1 DFQATT and CDR2 SNEGSKA (reference sequence). As DNA, the CDR3 is TGCAGTGCTCCTCAACGGACAGGCCTTTATCAGCCCCAGCATTTT. It codes for CSAPQRTGLYQPQHF.

The chain employs TRBV24-1 and TRBJ2-3; possibly TRBD1 for D (5 bases). Looked up from germline, CDR1 is KGHDR and CDR2 is SFDVKD. V shed 1 base and J shed 2 bases, with 12 bases lying between them. The CDR3 has 16 amino acids. Written as DNA, the CDR3 is TGTGCCACCAGTGATTTCGCCCGACAGTCCACAGATACGCAGTATTTT. Protein: CATSDFARQSTDTQYF.

V is TRBV6-1 and J is TRBJ1-2, with D possibly being TRBD1 (6 bases). From germline, CDR1 is MNHNS and CDR2 SASEGT. V gave up 8 bases and J gave up 8 bases, with 15 bases separating them. This CDR3 is built from 12 residues. The CDR3 DNA reads TGTGCCAGCCGGGGGGGCGGAGAGGGCTACACCTTC. This encodes CASRGGGEGYTF.

The chain employs TRBV6-1 and TRBJ2-2; tentative D call: TRBD1 (6 bases). CDR1 MNHNS and CDR2 SASEGT come from the germline V gene. With 6 bases removed from V and 5 bases from J, the gap between germline ends came to 13 bases. This CDR3 comprises 14 residues. The CDR3 DNA follows: TGTGCCAGCAGGCCTACAGGGCTGACCGGGGAGCTGTTTTTT. Amino acids: CASRPTGLTGELFF.

The rearrangement joins TRBV20-1 to TRBJ1-1, with D perhaps matching TRBD1 (5 bases). The CDR3 runs 14 residues. CDR1 DFQATT and CDR2 SNEGSKA come from the germline V gene (reference sequence). V lost 6 bases, J lost 1 base, and 15 bases lay in between. The DNA of the CDR3 is TGCAGTGCATTTTCAGGGTTGAGGAACACTGAAGCTTTCTTT. Residues: CSAFSGLRNTEAFF.

The V and J genes are TRBV5-1 and TRBJ1-2, with D unclear. Trimming left V 0 bases short and J 3 bases short, with 12 bases between. The CDR3 is 15 residues long. CDR1 and CDR2 from the germline V gene are SGHRS and YFSETQ. The DNA of the CDR3 is TGCGCCAGCAGCTTGGCGGTTGGAGACCACTATGGCTACACCTTC. Its protein product is CASSLAVGDHYGYTF.

This chain links TRBV6-5 with TRBJ2-2, with 9 bases aligning to TRBD1. The CDR3 runs to 15 residues. Unmatched junction bases numbered 6, after V lost 4 bases and J lost 6 bases. From germline, CDR1 is MNHEY and CDR2 SVGAGI. The CDR3 loop reads CASSFRDREAGELFF. CDR3 nucleotides: TGTGCCAGCAGTTTCCGGGACAGGGAGGCCGGGGAGCTGTTTTTT.

This chain joins TRBV11-2 and TRBJ2-6, with TRBD2 matching 9 bases. This CDR3 is built from 19 residues. The junction had 17 bases not matched to a gene; V was cut back by 7 bases and J by 4 bases. Germline values: CDR1 SGHAT, CDR2 FQNNGV. CDR3 amino acids: CASIQVAGEAVGGANVLTF. The DNA of the CDR3 is TGTGCCAGCATCCAGGTAGCGGGAGAGGCTGTGGGAGGGGCCAACGTCCTGACTTTC. Drawing the rest from reference TRBV11-2 and TRBJ2-6, the complete variable domain is EAGVAQSPRYKIIEKRQSVAFWCNPISGHATLYWYQQILGQGPKLLIQFQNNGVVDDSQLPKDRFSAERLKGVDSTLKIQPAKLEDSAVYLCASIQVAGEAVGGANVLTFGAGSRLTVL.

The J gene is TRBJ1-5, the V gene TRBV4-1; 8 bases are shared with TRBD1. The CDR3 spans 17 residues. Germline values: CDR1 MGHRA, CDR2 YSYEKL. V dropped 0 bases and J dropped 7; count of bases not matched to a gene: 11. The CDR3 region is CASSQDGGQGGVQPQHF. The CDR3 nucleotides read TGCGCCAGCAGCCAAGATGGAGGACAGGGCGGCGTGCAGCCCCAGCATTTT.

The rearrangement joins TRBV20-1 to TRBJ2-7, with 7 bases aligning to TRBD2. The assigned J gene may be wrong: the sequence end matches TRBJ2-5 better. In germline, CDR1 is DFQATT, CDR2 SNEGSKA (reference sequence). This CDR3 is 12 amino acids long. CDR3 in DNA: TGCAGTGCTAGACCCCCGGGGGGGACCCAGTACTTC. It translates to CSARPPGGTQYF.

This chain uses TRBV20-1 with TRBJ2-3; TRBD2 matches 12 bases. The CDR3 loop spans 14 amino acids. Germline V lookup: CDR1 DFQATT, CDR2 SNEGSKA (reference sequence). V lost 4 bases to trimming and J lost 3 bases; unmatched junction nucleotides: 2. CDR3 sequence: CSAKTSGRTDTQYF. The CDR3 DNA sequence: TGCAGTGCTAAGACTAGCGGGAGAACAGATACGCAGTATTTT.

V usage is TRBV7-4 and J usage is TRBJ2-7; no definite D call. Per germline, CDR1 SGHVT and CDR2 SQSDAQ. Trimming pared 3 bases from V and 5 bases from J, leaving 14 bases between. CDR3 length equals 14 residues. CDR3 protein: CASSLLLGVHEQYF. The CDR3 DNA follows: TGTGCCAGCAGCTTGCTCCTAGGTGTCCACGAGCAGTACTTC.

This rearrangement joins TRBV5-1 to TRBJ2-7, with TRBD2 matching over 13 bases. V shed 3 bases, J shed 6 bases, and the junction held 12 bases outside the gene matches. The CDR3 spans 17 residues. Germline V gene data show CDR1 as SGHRS and CDR2 as YFSETQ. The CDR3 protein is CASSWTSGSPTYGEQYF. The DNA for the CDR3 is TGCGCCAGCAGCTGGACTAGCGGGAGCCCCACCTACGGCGAGCAGTACTTC.

The rearrangement links TRBV25-1 to TRBJ1-1; D is unclear. Trimming removed 2 bases at V and 3 bases at J, with 7 bases between. CDR1 and CDR2 (germline): MGHDK, SYGVNS. This CDR3 region has 13 residues. The CDR3 bases are TGTGCCAGCAGTGAACGTGGGTACACTGAAGCTTTCTTT. It specifies CASSERGYTEAFF.

This clonotype was picked up one time. The rearrangement uses TRBV19 and TRBJ1-5; possible D gene TRBD1, 6 bases. Germline values: CDR1 LNHDA, CDR2 SQIVND (reference sequence). The length of the CDR3 is 13 residues. The V gene lost 5 bases and the J gene lost 6 bases, with 11 bases spanning the gap. As DNA, the CDR3 is TGTGCCAGTAGTCCACAGGGTCTTCAGCCCCAGCATTTT. It codes for CASSPQGLQPQHF.

CDR3 region: CASSPIATGSYEQYF. The DNA for the CDR3 is TGTGCCAGCAGTCCCATAGCGACAGGCTCCTACGAGCAGTACTTC. The chain uses TRBV27 and TRBJ2-7, with D perhaps matching TRBD1 (6 bases). Germline CDR1 and CDR2: MNHEY and SMNVEV (reference sequence). Trimming stripped 5 bases from V and 0 bases from J, with 14 bases between. The CDR3 length is 15 residues.

This sequence joins TRBV24-1 and TRBJ2-2; D unclear. CDR1 is KGHDR, CDR2 SFDVKD, per germline. The CDR3 runs 13 residues. Trimming shortened V by 8 bases and J by 3 bases, and 9 bases separated the two germline ends. In nucleotides, the CDR3 is TGTGCCACCACTCAGCAGGACACCGGGGAGCTGTTTTTT. Its protein product is CATTQQDTGELFF.

V is TRBV12-3 or TRBV12-4 and J is TRBJ2-3; tentatively, D is TRBD1 or TRBD2 (5 bases each). This CDR3 has 12 residues. With 2 bases removed from V and 14 bases from J, the gap between germline ends came to 14 bases. The CDR3 spells CASSLTGTTGYF. In DNA, the CDR3 is TGTGCCAGCAGTTTAACCGGGACCACCGGGTATTTT.

This clonotype was seen just once. V is TRBV15 and J is TRBJ1-2, with D unresolved. Looked up from germline, CDR1 is LNHNV and CDR2 is YYDKDF (reference sequence). This CDR3 spans 14 amino acids. Deletions cut 0 bases from V and 8 bases from J, with 13 bases between. The CDR3 spells CATSRDRGGFGYTF. The CDR3 DNA follows: TGTGCCACCAGCAGAGATCGGGGAGGGTTCGGCTACACCTTC.

This clonotype occurred a few times. V is TRBV24-1 and J is TRBJ2-2, with a weak D call TRBD2 (5 bases). This CDR3 has 17 residues. The V end lost 0 bases, the J end lost 5 bases, and 15 bases lay between the germline ends. CDR1 is KGHDR and CDR2 is SFDVKD in the germline V gene. The CDR3 here is CATSDLRHIGGTGELFF. In nucleotides, the CDR3 is TGTGCCACCAGTGATTTGCGACACATCGGAGGTACCGGGGAGCTGTTTTTT.

This clonotype occurred once. The V and J genes are TRBV28 and TRBJ1-3, with D perhaps TRBD1 (6 bases). V was shortened by 4 bases and J by 10 bases, with 26 bases between the two germline ends. The CDR3 runs 17 residues. Germline loops: CDR1 MDHEN, CDR2 SYDVKM. The CDR3 sequence: CASSYAPGSSAQGTIYF. In nucleotides, the CDR3 is TGTGCCAGCAGTTATGCCCCCGGGTCCAGCGCCCAGGGGACCATATATTTT.

The V call is TRBV19, the J call TRBJ1-5; perhaps TRBD1 as D (6 bases). Germline V CDR1 and CDR2: LNHDA, SQIVND (reference sequence). V lost 7 bases and J 5 bases, leaving 15 bases between the germline ends. This CDR3 comprises 14 residues. The CDR3 region has the DNA TGTGCCAGTAATCGTAAGGGACAAGATCAGCCCCAGCATTTT. Amino acid sequence: CASNRKGQDQPQHF.

The chain recombines TRBV25-1 with TRBJ2-6; no firm D call. This CDR3 has 13 amino acids. V lost 7 bases and J 0 bases, leaving 4 bases between the germline ends. Germline values: CDR1 MGHDK, CDR2 SYGVNS. The CDR3 DNA sequence: TGTGCCAGCACCTTCTCTGGGGCCAACGTCCTGACTTTC. Protein product: CASTFSGANVLTF.

The rearrangement joins TRBV20-1 to TRBJ2-3; D is possibly TRBD1 or TRBD2 (5 bases each). This CDR3 region has 15 residues. Per the germline V gene, CDR1 is DFQATT and CDR2 is SNEGSKA (reference sequence). V was cut by 1 base and J by 4 bases, with 15 bases left in between. CDR3 sequence reads: CSARGDGIGADTQYF. The CDR3 DNA reads as TGCAGTGCTAGAGGCGACGGGATAGGGGCAGATACGCAGTATTTT.

This clonotype was recorded a few times. The chain combines TRBV7-3 with TRBJ2-1; 9 positions agree with TRBD1. This CDR3 has 14 residues. Germline V gene data show CDR1 as SGHTA and CDR2 as FQGTGA. V shed 3 bases and J 5 bases; nucleotides not matched to a gene: 2. The CDR3 nucleotides are TGTGCCAGCAGCTTGGGACAGGGTCACAATGAGCAGTTCTTC. Translated: CASSLGQGHNEQFF.

CDR3 in amino acids: CSAKPRTPLADEQYF. The CDR3, as DNA: TGCAGTGCTAAACCCCGTACTCCCCTAGCTGACGAGCAGTACTTC. The chain recombines TRBV20-1 with TRBJ2-7; tentatively, D is TRBD2 (5 bases). Trimming cost V 4 bases and J 5 bases, with 21 bases left between them. This CDR3 has 15 residues. The germline gives CDR1 DFQATT, CDR2 SNEGSKA (reference sequence).